The 23 T cell receptor beta chains reported below all come from one sample, sequenced in a study of blood T cell repertoires in COVID-19. TCRdb's table, derived via immunoSEQ multiplex PCR, lists solely in-frame clones and lacks some. This sample has over 150,000 clones, with over 80% found just once. Sequencing was done on a sample of peripheral blood. Source of these receptors: a middle-aged woman with COVID-19, enrolled during active disease.

The table lists this clone with a count of one. V usage is TRBV5-1 and J usage is TRBJ1-2, with TRBD1 matching over 9 bases. The CDR3 consists of 14 residues. Germline CDR1 reads SGHRS; CDR2 reads YFSETQ. V shed 4 bases and J 4 bases; nucleotides not matched to a gene: 5. For the CDR3, the DNA is TGCGCCAGCAGCATTACAGGGGGCGTCTATGGCTACACCTTC. Translated: CASSITGGVYGYTF.

J is TRBJ1-5 and V is TRBV5-5, with D possibly being TRBD1 (6 bases). Trimming took 3 bases from V and 7 from J, leaving 14 bases between them. The CDR3 length is 14 residues. Germline loops: CDR1 SGHKS, CDR2 YYEKEE (reference sequence). The CDR3 DNA reads as TGTGCCAGCAGCTCGCTGGGGCAGGGGCAGCCCCAGCATTTT. Its protein is CASSSLGQGQPQHF.

J is TRBJ2-7 and V is TRBV5-5; no reliable D call. In germline, CDR1 is SGHKS, CDR2 YYEKEE (reference sequence). The CDR3 extends over 15 amino acids. The V end was cut by 0 bases, the J end by 2 bases, with 12 bases between. Here the CDR3 DNA reads TGTGCCAGCAGCTTGGTCCCGAAAGACACCTACGAGCAGTACTTC. Its translation is CASSLVPKDTYEQYF.

This clone showed up many times. The rearrangement joins TRBV2 to TRBJ1-6; D is possibly TRBD1 (5 bases). V lost 6 bases and J lost 6, with 12 bases in between. This CDR3 region has 14 residues. Germline V gene lookup returns CDR1 SNHLY and CDR2 FYNNEI. CDR3 protein: CASRSDSTNSPLHF. In DNA, the CDR3 is TGTGCCAGCAGGTCAGACAGCACTAATTCACCCCTCCACTTT. Supplemented by reference TRBV2 and TRBJ1-6, the full variable domain reads EPEVTQTPSHQVTQMGQEVILRCVPISNHLYFYWYRQILGQKVEFLVSFYNNEISEKSEIFDDQFSVERPDGSNFTLKIRSTKLEDSAMYFCASRSDSTNSPLHFGNGTRLTVT.

V gene TRBV9 combines with J gene TRBJ1-1; D might be TRBD1 (5 bases). The germline CDR1 and CDR2 sequences are SGDLS and YYNGEE. Trimming left V 0 bases short and J 1 base short, with 7 bases between. The CDR3 length is 14 residues. The CDR3 region is CASSVGQTNTEAFF. CDR3 nucleotides: TGTGCCAGCAGCGTAGGACAGACGAACACTGAAGCTTTCTTT.

V and J are TRBV19 and TRBJ1-2; TRBD1 matches at 7 bases. In germline, CDR1 is LNHDA, CDR2 SQIVND (reference sequence). CDR3 length equals 14 residues. The V segment lost 5 bases and the J segment 7 bases; nucleotides outside the gene matches: 10. The chain's CDR3 is CASSPRDSSTGYTF. Here the CDR3 DNA reads TGTGCCAGTAGTCCTCGGGACAGTTCTACTGGCTACACCTTC. Drawing the rest from reference TRBV19 and TRBJ1-2, the complete variable domain is DGGITQSPKYLFRKEGQNVTLSCEQNLNHDAMYWYRQDPGQGLRLIYYSQIVNDFQKGDIAEGYSVSREKKESFPLTVTSAQKNPTAFYLCASSPRDSSTGYTFGSGTRLTVV.

The sample holds one count of this clone. The CDR3 sequence is CASSWTSGHSYEQYF. In DNA, the CDR3 is TGTGCCAGTAGTTGGACTAGCGGGCACTCCTACGAGCAGTACTTC. The chain has TRBV19 and TRBJ2-7; TRBD2 matches 11 bases. The V gene's germline CDR1 is LNHDA and CDR2 SQIVND (reference sequence). This CDR3 contains 15 residues. Unmatched junction bases numbered 3, after V lost 5 bases and J lost 0 bases.

The chain has TRBV15 and TRBJ1-4; TRBD1 matches at 11 bases. The CDR3 runs 18 residues. Per the germline V gene, CDR1 is LNHNV and CDR2 is YYDKDF (reference sequence). Losses at the gene ends were 8 bases for V and 2 bases for J; bases not matched to a gene: 13. The CDR3 sequence: CATYTIRTGGRTNEKLFF. CDR3 nucleotide sequence: TGTGCCACCTATACTATCCGGACAGGGGGCAGGACTAATGAAAAACTGTTTTTT.

This clone was found once. The chain carries TRBV11-2 and TRBJ1-1; no reliable D call. The CDR3 runs 14 residues. Trimming took 2 bases from V and 1 from J, leaving 8 bases between them. Germline CDR1 reads SGHAT; CDR2 reads FQNNGV. CDR3 sequence: CASSLNGANTEAFF. CDR3 nucleotides: TGTGCCAGCAGCTTAAATGGAGCGAACACTGAAGCTTTCTTT.

The rearrangement uses TRBV6-5 and TRBJ1-3; D unclear. The CDR3 runs 12 residues. Germline V gene sequence: CDR1 MNHEY, CDR2 SVGAGI. V dropped 4 bases and J dropped 8 bases, with 9 bases sitting between them. The CDR3 DNA follows: TGTGCCAGCAGTTCGGAGACCTACACCATATATTTT. It specifies CASSSETYTIYF.

The CDR3 loop is CASSLIGGVYEQYF. The CDR3 DNA is TGTGCCAGCAGCTTGATAGGGGGCGTCTACGAGCAGTACTTC. The genes are TRBV5-6 and TRBJ2-7; 7 bases align to TRBD1. Germline lookup yields CDR1 SGHDT and CDR2 YYEEEE. This CDR3 has 14 amino acids. J lost 3 bases, V lost 1 base, and 4 bases had no gene match.

The chain couples TRBV12-3 or TRBV12-4 to TRBJ1-6, with D possibly matching TRBD1 (5 bases). The CDR3 length is 13 residues. The V gene lost 3 bases and the J gene lost 9 bases, with 9 bases spanning the gap. The CDR3 DNA is TGTGCCAGCAGTTTGTACGGGGGTTCACCCCTCCACTTT. This gives the protein CASSLYGGSPLHF.

This chain joins TRBV7-9 and TRBJ1-5, with no clear D. Germline V gene lookup returns CDR1 SEHNR and CDR2 FQNEAQ (reference sequence). Between the trimmed V and J ends, which lost 3 bases and 4 bases, there was a span of 4 bases. The CDR3 spans 12 residues. The CDR3 nucleotides are TGTGCCAGCAGCTTCTCTAATCAGCCCCAGCATTTT. It translates to CASSFSNQPQHF.

The chain joins TRBV6-4 to TRBJ2-2; weak D call: TRBD2 (5 bases). This CDR3 region has 16 residues. CDR1 is MRHNA, CDR2 SNTAGT, per germline. Trimming removed 2 bases at V and 5 bases at J, with 15 bases between. In DNA, the CDR3 is TGTGCCAGCAGTGACCCGATCTCCGGGGATACCGGGGAGCTGTTTTTT. Its protein product is CASSDPISGDTGELFF.

The rearrangement joins TRBV29-1 to TRBJ1-1; D is unresolved. V lost 6 bases and J 3 bases, leaving 17 bases between the germline ends. CDR1 and CDR2 from the germline V gene are SQVTM and ANQGSEA. The CDR3 is 14 amino acids. The CDR3 loop reads CSVASWVEDTEAFF. The CDR3 DNA reads TGCAGCGTCGCTTCCTGGGTAGAGGACACTGAAGCTTTCTTT.

The V and J genes are TRBV5-1 and TRBJ2-1, with TRBD2 identical over 11 bases. Germline V CDR1 and CDR2: SGHRS, YFSETQ. The ends lost 0 bases at V and 5 bases at J; junction bases unmatched: 1. This CDR3 spans 15 amino acids. CDR3 amino acids: CASSLATSGNNEQFF. The CDR3 region has the DNA TGCGCCAGCAGCTTGGCGACTAGCGGGAACAATGAGCAGTTCTTC.

The chain joins TRBV18 to TRBJ1-5; D is perhaps TRBD1 (5 bases). The CDR3 totals 14 residues. V was clipped by 5 bases and J by 1 base, with 9 bases between them. From germline, CDR1 is KGHSH and CDR2 LQKENI. Here the CDR3 DNA reads TGTGCCAGCTCAACCGGACACAGCAATCAGCCCCAGCATTTT. Amino acids: CASSTGHSNQPQHF.

The V gene is TRBV9, the J gene TRBJ2-2; the D gene is possibly TRBD1 (6 bases). The V end lost 5 bases, the J end lost 9 bases, and 17 bases lay between the germline ends. Looked up from germline, CDR1 is SGDLS and CDR2 is YYNGEE. The CDR3 runs 14 residues. In DNA, the CDR3 is TGTGCCAGCAGGCGTCAGGACAGCGGTAGGGAGCTGTTTTTT. Its protein product is CASRRQDSGRELFF.

V usage is TRBV2 and J usage is TRBJ2-7; TRBD2 aligns across 11 bases. V trimming: 5 bases; J trimming: 6 bases; junction bases outside the gene matches: 3. Per germline, CDR1 SNHLY and CDR2 FYNNEI. The CDR3 spans 13 residues. This CDR3 reads CASSSSGRSEQYF. In DNA, the CDR3 is TGTGCCAGCAGTTCTAGCGGGAGGTCCGAGCAGTACTTC.

This chain connects TRBV19 to TRBJ1-5; TRBD1 might be the D (5 bases). In germline, CDR1 is LNHDA, CDR2 SQIVND (reference sequence). The CDR3 covers 14 residues. The ends were cut back, 10 bases at V and 3 bases at J, with 16 bases in the middle. CDR3 residues: CATSQDRSNQPQHF. The DNA for the CDR3 is TGTGCCACCTCGCAAGACAGATCCAATCAGCCCCAGCATTTT.

This clone was observed a single time. This chain connects TRBV19 to TRBJ2-5; 7 bases line up with TRBD1. The ends lost 4 bases at V and 4 bases at J; junction bases unmatched: 6. The CDR3 length is 14 residues. CDR1 LNHDA and CDR2 SQIVND come from the germline V gene (reference sequence). The CDR3, as DNA: TGTGCCAGTAGTAACGACAGGGTTCGAGAGACCCAGTACTTC. It encodes CASSNDRVRETQYF.

The chain recombines TRBV20-1 with TRBJ1-1; TRBD1 agrees at 8 bases. Germline V gene sequence: CDR1 DFQATT, CDR2 SNEGSKA (reference sequence). The V gene end was trimmed by 8 bases and the J gene end by 3 bases; junction bases not matched to a gene: 2. This CDR3 has 11 amino acids. CDR3 region: CSPTGDTEAFF. CDR3 DNA: TGCAGTCCGACAGGGGACACTGAAGCTTTCTTT.

This chain joins TRBV29-1 and TRBJ1-2, with D perhaps TRBD1 (5 bases). The V gene lost 4 bases and the J gene lost 4 bases, with 10 bases spanning the gap. This CDR3 has 12 residues. CDR1 is SQVTM, CDR2 ANQGSEA, per germline. The CDR3 sequence is CSVAGFGYGYTF. CDR3 bases: TGCAGCGTTGCAGGGTTCGGCTATGGCTACACCTTC.